The clone carrying this T cell receptor (beta chain) was seen repeatedly, ten times or more. Its antigen remains unidentified. The sample comes from a study of breast tumors, draining lymph nodes, adjacent tissues. Whole-study results and caveats: Luminal-like breast cancer showed significantly greater tumor-nontumor repertoire similarity than basal-like breast cancer did. Tumors had less TCR diversity than lymph nodes, more than nontumor tissue. Data only fit, rather than demonstrated, lymph node origin of most tumor T cells.

TCRdb independently ran MiXCR on the multiplex PCR reads; one entry per CDR3 protein. Of about 200,000 distinct CDR3 sequences in the sample, 30% to 40% were seen once. The V gene end was trimmed by 4 bases and the J gene end by 5 bases; junction bases not matched to a gene: 7. The germline gives CDR1 SGHNT, CDR2 YYREEE (reference sequence). The CDR3 sequence is 15 residues long. Axillary draining lymph nodes of breast cancer patients supplied the node samples. The chain has TRBV5-4 and TRBJ2-1; 9 bases are shared with TRBD2. Sequencing used axillary lymph node tissue. This TCR derives from a female donor with breast cancer. Some clones in this sample may be carry-over from other donors' samples. CDR3 sequence: CASSSLAGKDNEQFF. The CDR3 DNA is TGTGCCAGCAGCAGTCTAGCGGGAAAGGACAATGAGCAGTTCTTC.